These 27 T cell receptor beta chains were all obtained from the same sample, sequenced in a study of response to subunit inactivated influenza vaccine (dated by TCRdb to the late 2010s). Library construction relied on RT-PCR. The sequencer was an Illumina HiSeq 2500. TCRdb reworked the public reads: Q25 trimming with fastp, MiXCR clone assembly, productive beta chains retained. Every CDR3 protein is listed once, alongside the most common genes and DNA of its rows. This sample is represented by over 150,000 distinct CDR3 sequences; around 10% of them were singletons. In total, the top ten clones hold about a third of the sample. The input for sequencing was CD8+ T cells sorted from PBMCs, taken less than 30 months after vaccination. These receptors were collected from a man between 50 and 75 years old who received an inactivated influenza vaccine. Donor details come from another sample of the same person, matched by shared clones.

This clonotype has more than one count but fewer than ten. V is TRBV30 and J is TRBJ2-3, with D possibly TRBD2 on 6 matching bases. Germline assignment: CDR1 GTSNPN and CDR2 SVGIG (reference sequence). Deletions cut 2 bases from V and 4 bases from J, with 13 bases between. The CDR3 spans 14 residues. In nucleotides, the CDR3 is TGTGCCTGGAGTCTAGGGAGGTTTGCAGATACGCAGTATTTT. Its protein product is CAWSLGRFADTQYF.

This clonotype was detected only a few times. The chain recombines TRBV6-1 with TRBJ2-1; D might be TRBD1 (6 bases). This CDR3 has 14 amino acids. V was clipped by 3 bases and J by 8 bases, with 14 bases between them. Germline CDR1 MNHNS, CDR2 SASEGT. In DNA, the CDR3 is TGTGCCAGCAGTGATGTAAGGGGGTTCGATGAGCAGTTCTTC. It is translated as CASSDVRGFDEQFF.

This rearrangement joins TRBV4-3 to TRBJ2-2; TRBD2 aligns across 16 bases. Germline V gene data show CDR1 as LGHNA and CDR2 as YSLEER. V gave up 0 bases and J gave up 5 bases; unmatched junction bases: 3. This CDR3 contains 18 residues. CDR3 sequence (DNA): TGCGCCAGCAGCCAAGAGGGACTAGCGGGAGGGGGGACCGGGGAGCTGTTTTTT. The encoded protein is CASSQEGLAGGGTGELFF.

This clonotype was recorded a few times. This chain links TRBV4-1 with TRBJ2-7; D perhaps matches TRBD1 (6 bases). V lost 1 base, J lost 4 bases, and 17 bases lay in between. CDR3 length: 16 residues. Germline CDR1 is MGHRA and CDR2 is YSYEKL. The CDR3 nucleotides are TGCGCCAGCAGCCAAGTGTTCGGAGAGGGACATTACGAGCAGTACTTC. Its protein is CASSQVFGEGHYEQYF.

This clonotype was seen ten or more times. The CDR3 region is CASSLGVGTGVMNTEAFF. As DNA, the CDR3 is TGTGCCAGCAGCTTAGGGGTCGGGACAGGGGTCATGAACACTGAAGCTTTCTTT. The genes are TRBV7-6 and TRBJ1-1; 10 nucleotides align to TRBD1. The CDR3 contains 18 residues. J gave up 0 bases and V 1 base, and 8 bases lay outside the gene matches. The germline V gene encodes CDR1 SGHVS and CDR2 FNYEAQ.

This clonotype turned up a few times. The J gene is TRBJ2-5, the V gene TRBV29-1; TRBD1 matches 7 bases. The CDR3 extends over 15 amino acids. Germline V lookup: CDR1 SQVTM, CDR2 ANQGSEA. The V segment lost 3 bases and the J segment 2 bases; nucleotides outside the gene matches: 9. The CDR3 loop reads CSVDLRGQYQETQYF. CDR3 sequence (DNA): TGCAGCGTTGACCTGAGGGGACAGTATCAAGAGACCCAGTACTTC.

The rearrangement uses TRBV5-1 and TRBJ1-1; no reliable D call. V lost 0 bases and J 0 bases, leaving 9 bases between the germline ends. CDR1 and CDR2 from the germline V gene are SGHRS and YFSETQ. The CDR3 totals 15 residues. CDR3 residues: CASSLAQTMNTEAFF. The CDR3 nucleotides are TGCGCCAGCAGCTTGGCCCAGACTATGAACACTGAAGCTTTCTTT.

This clonotype was counted between two and nine times. The chain recombines TRBV9 with TRBJ2-7; D is ambiguous. Between the trimmed V and J ends, which lost 0 bases and 2 bases, there was a span of 15 bases. The V gene's germline CDR1 is SGDLS and CDR2 YYNGEE. The CDR3 length is 16 residues. CDR3 DNA sequence: TGTGCCAGCAGCGTAGCACCCAGGACCCAACCCTACGAGCAGTACTTC. It is translated as CASSVAPRTQPYEQYF.

This clonotype occurred many times. The gene calls are TRBV29-1 and TRBJ2-1; tentatively, D is TRBD1 or TRBD2 (5 bases each). Germline CDR1 is SQVTM and CDR2 is ANQGSEA. V lost 4 bases to trimming and J lost 9 bases, with 25 bases between them. This CDR3 is 16 amino acids long. CDR3 protein: CSVGKLGAQMMSEQFF. The CDR3 coding sequence is TGCAGCGTTGGCAAACTAGGGGCGCAAATGATGAGTGAGCAGTTCTTC.

The chain couples TRBV15 to TRBJ1-5; unclear D gene. The CDR3 runs to 15 residues. The germline CDR1 and CDR2 sequences are LNHNV and YYDKDF (reference sequence). V was shortened by 6 bases and J by 2 bases, with 14 bases between the two germline ends. This CDR3 reads CATSDILVGNQPQHF. CDR3 DNA: TGTGCCACCAGTGACATACTAGTTGGCAATCAGCCCCAGCATTTT.

This clonotype was observed many times. The CDR3 coding sequence is TGTGCCATCAGTGATAACTATACTTACGAGCAGTACTTC. Protein product: CAISDNYTYEQYF. The chain recombines TRBV10-3 with TRBJ2-7; D is undetermined. V dropped 3 bases and J dropped 4 bases, with 10 bases sitting between them. CDR1 and CDR2 (germline): ENHRY, SYGVKD. The CDR3 is 13 amino acids.

The chain combines TRBV19 with TRBJ1-4, with D possibly matching TRBD1 (5 bases). Germline CDR1 reads LNHDA; CDR2 reads SQIVND (reference sequence). Trimming stripped 5 bases from V and 8 bases from J, with 9 bases between. CDR3 size: 12 residues. CDR3 residues: CASSPGREKLFF. The CDR3 DNA reads as TGTGCCAGTAGTCCGGGACGAGAAAAACTGTTTTTT. Filled out from reference TRBV19 and TRBJ1-4, the complete variable domain reads DGGITQSPKYLFRKEGQNVTLSCEQNLNHDAMYWYRQDPGQGLRLIYYSQIVNDFQKGDIAEGYSVSREKKESFPLTVTSAQKNPTAFYLCASSPGREKLFFGSGTQLSVL.

The chain joins TRBV29-1 to TRBJ2-7; 8 bases fit TRBD1. The CDR3 spans 13 residues. The trim removed 6 bases at V and 2 bases at J, leaving 6 bases unmatched. The germline gives CDR1 SQVTM, CDR2 ANQGSEA. The CDR3 DNA is TGCAGCGTAGGACAGGGAAGAGCCTACGAGCAGTACTTC. It translates to CSVGQGRAYEQYF.

In its sample, this clonotype was seen many times. V is TRBV18 and J is TRBJ2-7; D is unresolved. Germline CDR1 and CDR2: KGHSH and LQKENI. The V end lost 2 bases, the J end lost 3 bases, and 20 bases lay between the germline ends. This CDR3 region has 17 residues. CDR3: CASSPATERVFLYEQYF. Here the CDR3 DNA reads TGTGCCAGCTCACCAGCAACGGAAAGGGTTTTTCTCTACGAGCAGTACTTC.

This sequence joins TRBV10-3 and TRBJ1-4, with D perhaps matching TRBD1 (5 bases). Germline CDR1 ENHRY, CDR2 SYGVKD. The CDR3 totals 15 residues. The V gene lost 1 base and the J gene lost 7 bases, with 13 bases spanning the gap. The chain's CDR3 is CAISEFRTTSEKLFF. The CDR3, as DNA: TGTGCCATCAGTGAGTTTCGGACAACCAGTGAAAAACTGTTTTTT.

This clonotype turned up a few times. The gene calls are TRBV14 and TRBJ2-7; 7 positions match TRBD2. Germline CDR1 and CDR2: SGHDN and FVKESK. The CDR3 runs 13 residues. V dropped 1 base and J dropped 6; count of bases not matched to a gene: 3. The CDR3: CASSQGGGAEQYF. The DNA of the CDR3 is TGTGCCAGCAGCCAAGGCGGGGGAGCCGAGCAGTACTTC.

The J gene is TRBJ1-5, the V gene TRBV4-3; TRBD1 might be the D (6 bases). Looked up from germline, CDR1 is LGHNA and CDR2 is YSLEER. The CDR3 is 14 amino acids. V lost 1 base to trimming and J lost 7 bases, with 11 bases between them. CDR3 protein: CASSQGSGEQPQHF. The CDR3 DNA is TGCGCCAGCAGCCAAGGGTCAGGGGAACAGCCCCAGCATTTT.

V and J are TRBV2 and TRBJ2-1, with unresolved D. V was shortened by 1 base and J by 6 bases, with 7 bases between the two germline ends. The germline V gene has CDR1 SNHLY and CDR2 FYNNEI. The CDR3 runs to 13 residues. In DNA, the CDR3 is TGTGCCAGCAGTGAAGTGGAGTTCAATGAGCAGTTCTTC. This gives the protein CASSEVEFNEQFF.

This clonotype showed up just a few times. The chain employs TRBV4-1 and TRBJ2-7; tentative D call: TRBD1 (6 bases). V was pared by 0 bases and J by 1 base, with 7 bases between. The CDR3 has 14 amino acids. From germline, CDR1 is MGHRA and CDR2 YSYEKL. This CDR3 is CASSQDGQSYEQYF. The CDR3 region has the DNA TGCGCCAGCAGCCAAGATGGACAGTCCTACGAGCAGTACTTC.

This chain uses TRBV7-9 with TRBJ2-7; 8 nucleotides line up with TRBD1. This CDR3 has 17 amino acids. CDR1 SEHNR and CDR2 FQNEAQ come from the germline V gene (reference sequence). Trimming removed 1 base from V and 0 bases from J; junction bases left unmatched: 8. Here the CDR3 DNA reads TGTGCCAGCAGCTTAGACCCCTGGACAGGGAGCTCCTACGAGCAGTACTTC. Translation: CASSLDPWTGSSYEQYF.

This clonotype has a handful of counts. V usage is TRBV6-2 or TRBV6-3 and J usage is TRBJ1-2, with TRBD1 identical over 10 bases. The CDR3 runs 17 residues. The V gene end was trimmed by 2 bases and the J gene end by 7 bases; junction bases not matched to a gene: 13. Germline CDR1 MNHEY, CDR2 SVGEGT. The DNA for the CDR3 is TGTGCCAGCAGTTACCTCGGGACAGGGGATTCTGAGAGTGGCTACACCTTC. Amino acids: CASSYLGTGDSESGYTF.

This clonotype appeared a few times. The DNA of the CDR3 is TGTGCCAGCAGTGACTCCCAAGTAGCGGGGGATCCGAACACCGGGGAGCTGTTTTTT. This encodes CASSDSQVAGDPNTGELFF. The chain couples TRBV6-4 to TRBJ2-2; 9 bases are a match to TRBD2. This CDR3 contains 19 residues. J was trimmed by 0 bases and V by 0 bases; bases with no gene match: 8. Germline V gives CDR1 MRHNA, CDR2 SNTAGT.

This clonotype was observed a few times. The chain carries TRBV27 and TRBJ2-7; TRBD2 aligns across 8 bases. Germline assignment: CDR1 MNHEY and CDR2 SMNVEV (reference sequence). The CDR3 spans 15 residues. V trimming: 6 bases; J trimming: 1 base; junction bases outside the gene matches: 8. This CDR3 reads CASRLILAGSYEQYF. The CDR3 region has the DNA TGTGCCAGCAGACTGATCTTAGCGGGGTCCTACGAGCAGTACTTC.

There are a few counts of this clonotype. In DNA form, the CDR3 reads TGTGCCAGCAGCTTAGAGGTCGGGAACACTGAAGCTTTCTTT. Translated: CASSLEVGNTEAFF. The V gene is TRBV7-6, the J gene TRBJ1-1; no clear D gene. The V end was cut by 1 base, the J end by 1 base, with 7 bases between. There are 14 residues in the CDR3. Germline-derived CDR1 and CDR2 are SGHVS and FNYEAQ.

Only a few counts were recorded for this clonotype. This CDR3 reads CASSSTGYGTGELFF. The CDR3 region has the DNA TGTGCCAGCAGTTCCACAGGGTATGGGACCGGGGAGCTGTTTTTT. This rearrangement joins TRBV27 to TRBJ2-2; weak D call: TRBD1 (6 bases). The V gene lost 4 bases and the J gene lost 5 bases, with 14 bases spanning the gap. The CDR3 contains 15 residues. CDR1 and CDR2 (germline): MNHEY, SMNVEV (reference sequence).

This clonotype has just a few counts. This chain joins TRBV10-3 and TRBJ2-2; 15 nucleotides line up with TRBD2. The V segment lost 10 bases and the J segment 3 bases; nucleotides outside the gene matches: 6. CDR1 and CDR2 (germline): ENHRY, SYGVKD. This CDR3 comprises 16 residues. The CDR3 DNA follows: TGTGCCACCCGGACTAGCGGGGGGGCCGACACCGGGGAGCTGTTTTTT. It specifies CATRTSGGADTGELFF.

This clonotype was seen more than once but under ten times. This rearrangement joins TRBV7-9 to TRBJ1-2, with D tentatively TRBD1 (6 bases). V dropped 4 bases and J dropped 8 bases, with 11 bases sitting between them. CDR1 SEHNR and CDR2 FQNEAQ come from the germline V gene (reference sequence). CDR3 length: 12 residues. The CDR3 nucleotides are TGTGCCAGCAGCTCTCGACAGGTCGGCTACACCTTC. It is translated as CASSSRQVGYTF.